Below are 24 T cell receptor beta chains sequenced from a single sample in a study of T cells after yellow fever vaccination. TCRdb re-derived calls from the 5' RACE reads in MiXCR, one entry per CDR3 protein. The sample contains around 350,000 distinct CDR3 sequences, 11% of which appear only once. Sequences were derived from PBMCs, sampled on the day of the first yellow fever vaccination. The receptors stem from a man between 18 and 35 years old who received the YFV17D yellow fever vaccine.

This clonotype has more than one count but fewer than ten. The V and J genes are TRBV5-1 and TRBJ1-4; no clear D. Trimming took 0 bases from V and 8 from J, leaving 14 bases between them. Germline values: CDR1 SGHRS, CDR2 YFSETQ. CDR3 length equals 15 residues. This chain's CDR3 is CASSLGPAKGEKLFF. As DNA, the CDR3 is TGCGCCAGCAGCTTGGGGCCCGCTAAAGGGGAAAAACTGTTTTTT.

This clonotype was found a few times. J is TRBJ2-2 and V is TRBV5-1; D remains ambiguous. The germline V gene encodes CDR1 SGHRS and CDR2 YFSETQ. The V and J ends lost 4 bases and 2 bases respectively, with 9 bases between them. The CDR3 has 14 residues. The CDR3 reads CASSIRTNTGELFF. In DNA, the CDR3 is TGCGCCAGCAGCATACGGACCAACACCGGGGAGCTGTTTTTT. Using reference TRBV5-1 and TRBJ2-2 for the parts outside the CDR3, the full variable domain is KAGVTQTPRYLIKTRGQQVTLSCSPISGHRSVSWYQQTPGQGLQFLFEYFSETQRNKGNFPGRFSGRQFSNSRSEMNVSTLELGDSALYLCASSIRTNTGELFFGEGSRLTVL.

This clonotype was observed a handful of times. J is TRBJ1-2 and V is TRBV5-1; D not certain. V was cut by 5 bases and J by 1 base, with 15 bases left in between. Germline V gene sequence: CDR1 SGHRS, CDR2 YFSETQ. CDR3 length: 15 residues. CDR3 bases: TGCGCCAGCAGGCCCTCAAGGGCCGTTAACTATGGCTACACCTTC. It specifies CASRPSRAVNYGYTF.

Only a few counts were recorded for this clonotype. The chain couples TRBV5-1 to TRBJ1-2; possibly TRBD1 for D (6 bases). V was shortened by 5 bases and J by 2 bases, with 16 bases between the two germline ends. The CDR3 totals 15 residues. Germline V gene data show CDR1 as SGHRS and CDR2 as YFSETQ. CDR3 bases: TGCGCCAGCAGGTCGGCAGGGGAACTCAACTATGGCTACACCTTC. Protein: CASRSAGELNYGYTF.

In regard to this clonotype: Given a much more abundant clone one base away, this may be a read error. The chain has TRBV12-3 or TRBV12-4 and TRBJ2-3, with 10 nucleotides matching TRBD1. This CDR3 region has 16 residues. The CDR3 DNA follows: TGTACCAGCAGTTTCCGACAGGGGGCTGGAGCAGATACGCAGTATTTT. Translation: CTSSFRQGAGADTQYF.

This clonotype has more than one count but fewer than ten. The genes are TRBV29-1 and TRBJ1-1; the D gene is possibly TRBD1 (6 bases). Germline CDR1 and CDR2: SQVTM and ANQGSEA. Between the trimmed V and J ends, which lost 6 bases and 1 base, there was a span of 21 bases. This CDR3 spans 16 amino acids. The CDR3 DNA reads as TGCAGCGTGAGGGGGGATCCGAGCGGGGCGAACACTGAAGCTTTCTTT. This encodes CSVRGDPSGANTEAFF.

The gene calls are TRBV20-1 and TRBJ2-3; 8 bases are a match to TRBD2. CDR3 size: 13 residues. V lost 3 bases to trimming and J lost 2 bases; unmatched junction nucleotides: 1. Germline-derived CDR1 and CDR2 are DFQATT and SNEGSKA (reference sequence). CDR3 residues: CSASSGVTDTQYF. CDR3 nucleotide sequence: TGCAGTGCTAGTAGCGGGGTCACAGATACGCAGTATTTT.

The chain couples TRBV27 to TRBJ1-6; D is possibly TRBD1 (6 bases). CDR3 length equals 19 residues. Trimming removed 7 bases at V and 10 bases at J, with 32 bases between. The germline gives CDR1 MNHEY, CDR2 SMNVEV (reference sequence). The CDR3 is CASTQRGGGKRSGGSPLHF. The CDR3 DNA reads TGTGCCAGCACCCAAAGAGGGGGGGGCAAACGAAGCGGGGGATCACCCCTCCACTTT.

The chain is built from TRBV3-1 and TRBJ2-5, with TRBD2 matching 10 bases. This CDR3 has 14 residues. J was trimmed by 5 bases and V by 5 bases; bases with no gene match: 5. Germline lookup yields CDR1 LGHDT and CDR2 YNNKEL (reference sequence). CDR3 DNA sequence: TGTGCCAGCAGCGCTAGCGGGGGTTGGGAGACCCAGTACTTC. Translated: CASSASGGWETQYF.

This clonotype was observed at least ten times. The chain joins TRBV5-1 to TRBJ2-7; TRBD2 aligns across 8 bases. The CDR3 length is 16 residues. The V segment lost 1 base and the J segment 2 bases; nucleotides outside the gene matches: 8. Germline V gene data show CDR1 as SGHRS and CDR2 as YFSETQ. The CDR3 DNA is TGCGCCAGCAGCTTGACGGTGGCGGGGGGCCCCTACGAGCAGTACTTC. Translated: CASSLTVAGGPYEQYF.

This clonotype has only a few counts. The chain joins TRBV3-1 to TRBJ2-7, with D possibly being TRBD1 or TRBD2 (5 bases each). Looked up from germline, CDR1 is LGHDT and CDR2 is YNNKEL (reference sequence). Deletions cut 1 base from V and 6 bases from J, with 13 bases between. CDR3 length: 14 amino acids. CDR3: CASSQVPGRFEQYF. The CDR3 region has the DNA TGTGCCAGCAGCCAAGTACCGGGACGGTTCGAGCAGTACTTC.

The V and J genes are TRBV5-1 and TRBJ1-1; 10 bases are shared with TRBD1. Germline lookup yields CDR1 SGHRS and CDR2 YFSETQ. CDR3 size: 14 residues. The V gene end was trimmed by 1 base and the J gene end by 9 bases; junction bases not matched to a gene: 6. CDR3 sequence: CASSLLGQGEKAFF. The CDR3 nucleotides are TGCGCCAGCAGCTTGCTAGGACAGGGGGAAAAAGCTTTCTTT.

This chain joins TRBV3-1 and TRBJ2-1; D remains ambiguous. The V gene's germline CDR1 is LGHDT and CDR2 YNNKEL (reference sequence). Trimming stripped 0 bases from V and 6 bases from J, with 6 bases between. The CDR3 runs 13 residues. The CDR3 sequence is CASSQENRNEQFF. The CDR3 coding sequence is TGTGCCAGCAGCCAAGAGAACCGCAATGAGCAGTTCTTC.

A few counts support this clonotype. This chain uses TRBV6-5 with TRBJ2-1; 13 bases match TRBD2. This CDR3 comprises 16 residues. Germline V lookup: CDR1 MNHEY, CDR2 SVGAGI. V lost 4 bases to trimming and J lost 10 bases; unmatched junction nucleotides: 10. The CDR3 loop reads CASSSRWTSGGEEQFF. The CDR3 nucleotides read TGTGCCAGCAGTTCTCGATGGACTAGCGGGGGAGAGGAGCAGTTCTTC.

A few counts support this clonotype. The genes are TRBV20-1 and TRBJ2-3, with 7 positions matching TRBD2. The CDR3 spans 14 residues. CDR1 DFQATT and CDR2 SNEGSKA come from the germline V gene (reference sequence). The V and J ends lost 1 base and 5 bases, in that order; junction bases with no gene match: 6. This chain's CDR3 is CSARASGVKDTQYF. CDR3 coding DNA: TGCAGTGCTAGAGCCAGCGGGGTCAAAGATACGCAGTATTTT.

The chain links TRBV5-1 to TRBJ1-2, with D possibly TRBD1 on 6 matching bases. In germline, CDR1 is SGHRS, CDR2 YFSETQ. V was clipped by 4 bases and J by 4 bases, with 11 bases between them. The CDR3 sequence is 13 residues long. This chain's CDR3 is CASSLGTSYGYTF. Here the CDR3 DNA reads TGCGCCAGCAGCCTAGGGACAAGCTATGGCTACACCTTC.

This clonotype was seen more than once but under ten times. The V call is TRBV6-1, the J call TRBJ2-1; 7 bases line up with TRBD1. Germline values: CDR1 MNHNS, CDR2 SASEGT. The V segment lost 5 bases and the J segment 5 bases; nucleotides outside the gene matches: 9. This CDR3 comprises 15 residues. The CDR3 DNA reads TGTGCCAGCAGTCCTACAGGGGTAGGGAACAATGAGCAGTTCTTC. Amino acids: CASSPTGVGNNEQFF.

The V gene is TRBV12-3 or TRBV12-4, the J gene TRBJ1-2; perhaps TRBD1 as D (6 bases). CDR3 length equals 12 residues. Trimming took 6 bases from V and 8 from J, leaving 13 bases between them. The CDR3 sequence: CASSPQGTGYTF. CDR3 nucleotide sequence: TGTGCCAGCAGCCCACAGGGAACGGGCTACACCTTC.

This clonotype was detected a few times. The V gene is TRBV5-1, the J gene TRBJ2-2; TRBD1 aligns across 11 bases. Germline V lookup: CDR1 SGHRS, CDR2 YFSETQ. Trimming cost V 1 base and J 4 bases; bases outside gene matches: 3. The CDR3 loop spans 16 amino acids. For the CDR3, the DNA is TGCGCCAGCAGCTTGCAAGGGACAGGGGGCACCGGGGAGCTGTTTTTT. It specifies CASSLQGTGGTGELFF.

This clonotype appeared a few times. This chain connects TRBV2 to TRBJ2-1, with D perhaps matching TRBD1 (6 bases). The CDR3 contains 14 residues. Trimming pared 4 bases from V and 10 bases from J, leaving 17 bases between. From germline, CDR1 is SNHLY and CDR2 FYNNEI. The CDR3 sequence: CASSGRDTLEEQFF. In DNA, the CDR3 is TGTGCCAGCAGTGGCCGGGACACCCTCGAGGAGCAGTTCTTC.

This clonotype was recorded many times. The V and J genes are TRBV5-6 and TRBJ2-7; D is unclear. The germline gives CDR1 SGHDT, CDR2 YYEEEE. The CDR3 totals 11 residues. The V end lost 4 bases, the J end lost 7 bases, and 9 bases lay between the germline ends. The CDR3 region is CASSADREQYF. The DNA of the CDR3 is TGTGCCAGCAGCGCCGACCGGGAGCAGTACTTC.

This clonotype was detected ten times or more. The rearrangement links TRBV5-5 to TRBJ2-2; D not certain. CDR3 length: 15 residues. The V end was cut by 4 bases, the J end by 0 bases, with 10 bases between. Germline CDR1 SGHKS, CDR2 YYEKEE (reference sequence). The CDR3 is CASSNDPANTGELFF. The CDR3 region has the DNA TGTGCCAGCAGCAACGACCCGGCGAACACCGGGGAGCTGTTTTTT.

With regard to this clonotype: Germline and junction disagree at one end, which may indicate a read error. This chain joins TRBV19 and TRBJ1-4; perhaps TRBD1 as D (5 bases). The germline V gene encodes CDR1 LNHDA and CDR2 SQIVND (reference sequence). The CDR3 runs 13 residues. CDR3 in amino acids: CASSGGPAGTPLF. The CDR3 coding sequence is TGTGCCAGTAGTGGAGGCCCGGCTGGGACGCCTCTTTTT.

This clonotype has at least ten counts. The chain has TRBV6-5 and TRBJ1-1; D is undetermined. Germline loops: CDR1 MNHEY, CDR2 SVGAGI. The CDR3 is made up of 12 amino acids. Trimming cost V 8 bases and J 2 bases, with 9 bases left between them. The CDR3 loop reads CASQDPNTEAFF. The DNA for the CDR3 is TGTGCCAGCCAAGACCCCAACACTGAAGCTTTCTTT.